This T cell receptor delta chain was sequenced for a study of γδ T cells in repeated Plasmodium falciparum infection. TCRdb ran CATT on the multiplex PCR reads. The sample consists of about 57,000 delta-chain clones, around 1.8% of them appearing once. Vgamma9/Vdelta2+ and Vdelta2-negative gammadelta T cells were flow-sorted from PBMC for bulk sequencing. The CDR3 contains 23 residues. From germline, CDR1 is TSWWSYY and CDR2 QGS. About this clone itself: Antigen: not known. This likely came from a read error, as a far larger clone is one base away. This sample also contains other DNA sequences that code for the same CDR3.

Study observations and caveats: Vgamma9/Vdelta2+ repertoires stayed stably polyclonal over time and infection.

The TCR was taken from a pool of human donors (malaria-infected and uninfected, not separated). This chain links TRDV1 with TRDJ1; 7 bases align to TRDD3. The sample was gamma-delta T cells from blood. The CDR3 loop is CALGGPDSEEAGLGIWYTDKLIF. The CDR3 DNA sequence: TGTGCTCTTGGGGGTCCCGACTCTGAAGAAGCTGGACTGGGGATATGGTACACCGATAAGCTCATCTTT.